What follows are 21 T cell receptor beta chains derived from one specimen sequenced in a study of blood T cell repertoires in COVID-19. Assay: immunoSEQ multiplex PCR; the TCRdb copy retains only in-frame clones and omits some. The table shows about 260,000 clones, with 65% to 90% occurring only once. The specimen was peripheral blood. The receptors shown here come from a man aged 30-40 years with active or convalescent COVID-19.

This sequence joins TRBV6-2 or TRBV6-3 and TRBJ2-5, with TRBD2 matching over 7 bases. Germline-derived CDR1 and CDR2 are MNHEY and SVGEGT. V lost 2 bases and J lost 4; bases outside the gene matches: 7. The CDR3 has 15 residues. CDR3 bases: TGTGCCAGCAGTTACCCGGTTGGGGGGGTAGAGACCCAGTACTTC. Its protein product is CASSYPVGGVETQYF.

The J gene is TRBJ2-5, the V gene TRBV19, with 7 bases identical to TRBD1. Looked up from germline, CDR1 is LNHDA and CDR2 is SQIVND (reference sequence). The length of the CDR3 is 14 residues. Trimming cost V 7 bases and J 1 base; bases outside gene matches: 6. CDR3 in amino acids: CASNAQGIQETQYF. The CDR3 nucleotides are TGTGCCAGTAACGCACAGGGGATCCAAGAGACCCAGTACTTC.

The J gene is TRBJ2-2, the V gene TRBV9; 9 bases are a match to TRBD2. The ends lost 2 bases at V and 5 bases at J; junction bases unmatched: 7. Germline CDR1 SGDLS, CDR2 YYNGEE. The CDR3 is made up of 16 amino acids. CDR3 DNA sequence: TGTGCCAGCAGCGTCTTAGCGGGGGTTGAGACCGGGGAGCTGTTTTTT. This sequence encodes CASSVLAGVETGELFF.

This clone has more than one count but fewer than ten. The chain is built from TRBV4-2 and TRBJ2-1; no reliable D call. Germline assignment: CDR1 LGHNA and CDR2 YNFKEQ. V was cut by 1 base and J by 6 bases, with 7 bases left in between. The CDR3 sequence is 13 residues long. The CDR3 spells CASSQGEANEQFF. The CDR3 bases are TGTGCCAGCAGCCAAGGTGAAGCCAATGAGCAGTTCTTC.

The chain couples TRBV5-1 to TRBJ1-3, with 7 nucleotides matching TRBD1. This CDR3 has 13 amino acids. CDR1 is SGHRS, CDR2 YFSETQ, per germline. J was trimmed by 4 bases and V by 3 bases; bases with no gene match: 1. The CDR3 region is CASSSQGGNTIYF. The CDR3 nucleotides are TGCGCCAGCAGCTCACAGGGGGGAAACACCATATATTTT.

V gene TRBV19 combines with J gene TRBJ2-3; no reliable D call. The germline V gene has CDR1 LNHDA and CDR2 SQIVND (reference sequence). This CDR3 is 13 amino acids long. Trimming took off 3 bases at V and 0 bases at J, with 4 bases between the two ends. Here the CDR3 reads CASSIGSTDTQYF. The CDR3 coding sequence is TGTGCCAGTAGTATCGGTAGCACAGATACGCAGTATTTT. The variable domain in full, completed from reference TRBV19 and TRBJ2-3, reads DGGITQSPKYLFRKEGQNVTLSCEQNLNHDAMYWYRQDPGQGLRLIYYSQIVNDFQKGDIAEGYSVSREKKESFPLTVTSAQKNPTAFYLCASSIGSTDTQYFGPGTRLTVL.

This chain joins TRBV29-1 and TRBJ2-7, with 7 bases lining up with TRBD2. CDR3 size: 13 residues. V lost 5 bases and J lost 3; bases outside the gene matches: 7. CDR1 is SQVTM and CDR2 is ANQGSEA in the germline V gene. CDR3 loop: CSVSKGGDYEQYF. The CDR3 coding sequence is TGCAGCGTTAGTAAGGGAGGGGACTACGAGCAGTACTTC.

The chain recombines TRBV2 with TRBJ1-3, with D tentatively TRBD1 (5 bases). Trimming removed 6 bases from V and 4 bases from J, with 22 bases in between. CDR1 SNHLY and CDR2 FYNNEI come from the germline V gene. The CDR3 is 17 amino acids. The CDR3 protein is CASSAFLFRRDGNTIYF. The CDR3 nucleotides read TGTGCCAGCAGCGCATTTCTATTTAGGAGGGACGGAAACACCATATATTTT.

The genes are TRBV5-6 and TRBJ2-2; the match to TRBD2 covers 13 bases. The V gene's germline CDR1 is SGHDT and CDR2 YYEEEE. The CDR3 loop spans 15 amino acids. After removal of 7 bases from V and 4 bases from J, the junction contained 4 bases not matched to a gene. CDR3 protein: CASSRLAGGTGELFF. In nucleotides, the CDR3 is TGTGCCAGCTCAAGACTAGCGGGGGGCACCGGGGAGCTGTTTTTT.

The chain combines TRBV5-4 with TRBJ2-1; no definite D call. The CDR3 has 12 amino acids. V lost 2 bases and J 7 bases, leaving 7 bases between the germline ends. CDR1 is SGHNT and CDR2 is YYREEE in the germline V gene (reference sequence). The CDR3 here is CASSLTGNEQFF. In nucleotides, the CDR3 is TGTGCCAGCAGCTTAACGGGTAATGAGCAGTTCTTC.

The V and J genes are TRBV18 and TRBJ2-3; TRBD1 aligns across 7 bases. Germline V lookup: CDR1 KGHSH, CDR2 LQKENI. V lost 4 bases to trimming and J lost 3 bases; unmatched junction nucleotides: 7. CDR3 length equals 15 residues. CDR3 sequence reads: CASSLRTGLTDTQYF. Here the CDR3 DNA reads TGTGCCAGCTCACTACGGACAGGTTTAACAGATACGCAGTATTTT.

The chain employs TRBV2 and TRBJ1-1; 7 bases align to TRBD1. The CDR3 is 13 residues long. V trimming: 6 bases; J trimming: 1 base; junction bases outside the gene matches: 2. Germline assignment: CDR1 SNHLY and CDR2 FYNNEI. The CDR3 loop reads CASRDRENTEAFF. The CDR3 nucleotides are TGTGCCAGCAGAGACAGGGAGAACACTGAAGCTTTCTTT.

The sample holds one count of this clone. V is TRBV6-1 and J is TRBJ2-7; D is possibly TRBD1 (6 bases). The germline V gene encodes CDR1 MNHNS and CDR2 SASEGT. Trimming pared 0 bases from V and 6 bases from J, leaving 12 bases between. CDR3 length: 14 residues. The chain's CDR3 is CASSEAWDKGEQYF. Written as DNA, the CDR3 is TGTGCCAGCAGTGAAGCTTGGGACAAAGGCGAGCAGTACTTC.

V and J are TRBV7-8 and TRBJ1-1; unclear D gene. V shed 7 bases and J shed 1 base, with 22 bases lying between them. This CDR3 has 17 amino acids. Germline loops: CDR1 SGHVS, CDR2 FQNEAQ. In DNA form, the CDR3 reads TGTGCCAGCAAGCTTTCCCATTCCACTCGAGAGAACACTGAAGCTTTCTTT. Protein product: CASKLSHSTRENTEAFF.

The J gene is TRBJ1-1, the V gene TRBV5-1, with unresolved D. V was cut by 0 bases and J by 1 base, with 10 bases left in between. CDR1 and CDR2 from the germline V gene are SGHRS and YFSETQ. The CDR3 has 15 residues. CDR3 residues: CASSLAVRPNTEAFF. CDR3 coding DNA: TGCGCCAGCAGCTTGGCCGTCAGGCCGAACACTGAAGCTTTCTTT.

Here the CDR3 reads CASSSGQAQETQYF. For the CDR3, the DNA is TGTGCCAGCAGCTCTGGACAGGCTCAAGAGACCCAGTACTTC. The J gene is TRBJ2-5, the V gene TRBV5-4; 7 positions match TRBD1. The V segment lost 3 bases and the J segment 2 bases; nucleotides outside the gene matches: 4. The CDR3 loop spans 14 amino acids. CDR1 is SGHNT, CDR2 YYREEE, per germline (reference sequence).

The J gene is TRBJ1-2, the V gene TRBV6-5; TRBD1 matches 7 bases. Germline V CDR1 and CDR2: MNHEY, SVGAGI. The junction had 9 bases not matched to a gene; V was cut back by 0 bases and J by 8 bases. The CDR3 has 15 residues. In nucleotides, the CDR3 is TGTGCCAGCAGTTACTCGACGACAGGGCTTACGGGCTACACCTTC. Translating it yields CASSYSTTGLTGYTF.

CDR3 region: CASSLVGDTTLAPLHF. The CDR3 DNA is TGTGCCAGCAGCTTAGTCGGGGACACCACCCTAGCTCCCCTCCACTTT. The rearrangement joins TRBV7-2 to TRBJ1-6; the D gene is possibly TRBD1 (6 bases). This CDR3 region has 16 residues. V was cut by 1 base and J by 13 bases, with 20 bases left in between. Germline CDR1 is SGHTA and CDR2 is FQGNSA.

The chain links TRBV2 to TRBJ1-5, with D possibly TRBD1 on 6 matching bases. Germline CDR1 is SNHLY and CDR2 is FYNNEI. The V end was cut by 6 bases, the J end by 3 bases, with 9 bases between. This CDR3 spans 13 amino acids. CDR3 DNA: TGTGCCAGCAGGGGACACTTCAATCAGCCCCAGCATTTT. Translation: CASRGHFNQPQHF.

The chain joins TRBV2 to TRBJ1-2; 7 bases fit TRBD1. Germline loops: CDR1 SNHLY, CDR2 FYNNEI. With 6 bases clipped from V and 4 bases from J, the junction kept 8 bases outside the gene matches. The CDR3 has 14 residues. CDR3 amino acids: CASRIKAGGYGYTF. In DNA, the CDR3 is TGTGCCAGCAGGATTAAGGCAGGGGGCTATGGCTACACCTTC.

This chain connects TRBV4-1 to TRBJ2-1; 7 bases are a match to TRBD1. Germline CDR1 is MGHRA and CDR2 is YSYEKL. The CDR3 spans 14 residues. V dropped 2 bases and J dropped 3; count of bases not matched to a gene: 1. The CDR3 bases are TGCGCCAGCAGCCAATCAGGGGGCTACAATGAGCAGTTCTTC. Its translation is CASSQSGGYNEQFF.